A selection of T cell receptor beta chains follows, all from one sample in a study of cytomegalovirus exposure and HLA in healthy donors. Measured with immunoSEQ multiplex PCR; TCRdb has only the in-frame clones, and not every one. The table includes 200,000 or so clones, 84% detected once. Material: PBMCs. The receptors derive from a man between 18 and 35 years old in good health and CMV-seropositive. Each CDR3 is given with its conserved first and last residue. The D gene is left open where the match is weak. Expanded clones are given a class, and other clones once, few, many or no size at all.

abundance,j_gene,d_gene,v_gene,CDR3aa,CDR3nt
few,TRBJ2-7,TRBD2,TRBV5-6,CASSLGLAGPITYEQYF,TGTGCCAGCAGCTTGGGACTAGCGGGTCCTATAACCTACGAGCAGTACTTC
few,TRBJ1-5,.,TRBV6-1,CASSPWEGDQPQHF,TGTGCCAGCAGTCCCTGGGAGGGAGATCAGCCCCAGCATTTT
.,TRBJ1-2,.,TRBV25-1,CASSESRGYTF,TGTGCCAGCAGTGAATCTAGGGGCTACACCTTC
.,TRBJ2-2,.,TRBV7-3,CASSLGRANTGELFF,TGTGCCAGCAGCTTAGGGCGGGCGAACACCGGGGAGCTGTTTTTT
.,TRBJ2-1,.,TRBV29-1,CSVVSPSYNEQFF,TGCAGCGTTGTTAGCCCGTCCTACAATGAGCAGTTCTTC
.,TRBJ2-7,TRBD2,TRBV30,CACRPGLGWGEVWYEQYF,TGTGCCTGCCGTCCGGGACTAGGGTGGGGGGAAGTATGGTACGAGCAGTACTTC
.,TRBJ2-7,TRBD2,TRBV5-4,CASSLASGVTYEQYF,TGTGCCAGCAGCTTGGCTAGCGGGGTTACCTACGAGCAGTACTTC
few,TRBJ2-7,.,TRBV5-6,CASSGRTGRGQYF,TGTGCCAGCAGCGGGAGGACAGGCCGAGGGCAGTACTTC
.,TRBJ2-3,.,TRBV6-1,CASSEVGGTQYF,TGTGCCAGCAGTGAAGTGGGGGGTACGCAGTATTTT
few,TRBJ1-4,.,TRBV18,CASSPGGTDEKLFF,TGTGCCAGCTCACCTGGGGGGACGGATGAAAAACTGTTTTTT
.,TRBJ2-7,TRBD2,TRBV19,CASSLGTAGTSIYEQYF,TGTGCCAGTAGTCTCGGGACAGCCGGGACTAGCATCTACGAGCAGTACTTC
.,TRBJ2-7,.,TRBV27,CASSPMEYYSYEQYF,TGTGCCAGCTCACCAATGGAGTATTACTCCTACGAGCAGTACTTC
.,TRBJ2-5,.,TRBV5-1,CASSPRPGETQYF,TGCGCCAGCAGCCCGCGACCGGGAGAGACCCAGTACTTC
.,TRBJ2-7,.,TRBV27,CASTVSGVAEPYEQYF,TGTGCCAGCACCGTGAGTGGGGTAGCGGAACCCTACGAGCAGTACTTC
.,TRBJ2-7,TRBD1,TRBV7-9,CASSPYTGTGGEQYF,TGTGCCAGCAGCCCGTACACCGGGACAGGGGGCGAGCAGTACTTC
.,TRBJ2-3,TRBD1,TRBV29-1,CSVKQGADTQYF,TGCAGCGTTAAACAGGGGGCGGATACGCAGTATTTT
.,TRBJ2-7,TRBD2,TRBV4-3,CASSQDHLAGVAEQYF,TGCGCCAGCAGCCAAGATCATTTAGCGGGAGTAGCCGAGCAGTACTTC
.,TRBJ2-3,.,TRBV30,CAWSSGVADTQYF,TGTGCCTGGAGCTCCGGTGTCGCAGATACGCAGTATTTT
.,TRBJ1-5,TRBD1,TRBV28,CAIKGGWDYQPQHF,TGTGCCATAAAAGGGGGCTGGGACTATCAGCCCCAGCATTTT
once,TRBJ2-7,.,TRBV7-9,CASSLDRQVPPGEQYF,TGTGCCAGCAGCTTAGACAGACAGGTCCCTCCCGGGGAGCAGTACTTC
.,TRBJ1-2,TRBD1,TRBV19,CASSVTGESNYGYTF,TGTGCCAGTAGTGTCACAGGGGAGTCGAACTATGGCTACACCTTC
once,TRBJ2-1,TRBD1,TRBV28,CASSLYGQGGYNEQFF,TGTGCCAGCAGTTTATACGGACAGGGTGGGTACAATGAGCAGTTCTTC
.,TRBJ2-1,TRBD1,TRBV4-3,CASSHRTGKEQFF,TGCGCCAGCAGCCACCGGACAGGGAAGGAGCAGTTCTTC
few,TRBJ1-5,TRBD1,TRBV2,CASSEDRGRDQPQHF,TGTGCCAGCAGTGAGGACAGGGGGCGGGATCAGCCCCAGCATTTT
.,TRBJ2-1,TRBD2,TRBV5-1,CASSQLAGGGSYNEQFF,TGCGCCAGCAGTCAACTAGCGGGAGGAGGGTCCTACAATGAGCAGTTCTTC
.,TRBJ1-2,TRBD1,TRBV10-3,CAISGGTGDYGYTF,TGTGCCATCAGTGGCGGGACAGGCGACTATGGCTACACCTTC
.,TRBJ1-3,TRBD1,TRBV2,CASTKGAGSGNTIYF,TGTGCCAGCACCAAGGGGGCCGGCTCTGGAAACACCATATATTTT
.,TRBJ2-2,.,TRBV7-2,CASSLDSRVAGELFF,TGTGCCAGCAGCTTAGATTCCAGGGTAGCCGGGGAGCTGTTTTTT
.,TRBJ1-2,.,TRBV27,CASSWGGSGYGYTF,TGTGCCAGCAGTTGGGGGGGGTCAGGCTATGGCTACACCTTC
.,TRBJ2-3,TRBD1,TRBV9,CASSVDRGRVDTQYF,TGTGCCAGCAGCGTAGACAGGGGGCGGGTAGATACGCAGTATTTT
.,TRBJ2-3,TRBD2,TRBV15,CATSRESGRAVYTQYF,TGTGCCACCAGCAGAGAAAGCGGGAGGGCCGTATATACGCAGTATTTT
few,TRBJ1-1,.,TRBV5-1,CASSKLTGKNTEAFF,TGCGCCAGCAGTAAGCTGACAGGAAAGAACACTGAAGCTTTCTTT
.,TRBJ2-7,.,TRBV28,CASSFYRAMEQYF,TGTGCCAGCAGTTTTTACAGGGCGATGGAGCAGTACTTC
few,TRBJ2-7,TRBD2,TRBV5-4,CASSPLGAGGGYEQYF,TGTGCCAGCAGCCCCCTCGGAGCGGGAGGTGGGTACGAGCAGTACTTC
.,TRBJ2-1,.,TRBV7-2,CASSLSGYYNEQFF,TGTGCCAGCAGCTTATCAGGGTATTACAATGAGCAGTTCTTC